This is a list of T cell receptor beta chains from one sample in a study of blood T cell repertoires in COVID-19. Data came from immunoSEQ multiplex PCR; TCRdb stores just in-frame clones and leaves some out. The sample lists 70,000 to 90,000 clones; roughly 90% were seen once. Sequencing was done on a sample of peripheral blood. Receptor source: a man between 60 and 70 years old with acute or convalescent COVID-19. CDR3s include the opening cysteine and the closing phenylalanine or tryptophan. Each record gives: J gene, clone size, V gene, D gene, CDR3 length, CDR3 protein, CDR3 DNA. The D gene is left open where the match is weak. For some rows the clone size is stated as once, few or many, or as a class when expanded; others skip it.

J gene: TRBJ1-6; clone size: few; V gene: TRBV11-2; D gene: -; CDR3 length: 11; CDR3 protein: CASSDSRGLGF; CDR3 DNA: TGTGCCAGCAGCGACTCTCGAGGACTCGGCTTT
J gene: TRBJ2-2; clone size: few; V gene: TRBV9; D gene: TRBD2; CDR3 length: 16; CDR3 protein: CASSVGTGRATGELFF; CDR3 DNA: TGTGCCAGCAGCGTAGGGACCGGGAGGGCCACCGGGGAGCTGTTTTTT
J gene: TRBJ1-5; clone size: -; V gene: TRBV10-3; D gene: -; CDR3 length: 15; CDR3 protein: CAISTGGDSNQPQHF; CDR3 DNA: TGTGCCATCAGTACGGGAGGGGATAGCAATCAGCCCCAGCATTTT
J gene: TRBJ2-7; clone size: -; V gene: TRBV7-9; D gene: TRBD2; CDR3 length: 14; CDR3 protein: CASSLHGTTYEQYF; CDR3 DNA: TGTGCCAGCAGCTTACATGGGACTACCTACGAGCAGTACTTC
J gene: TRBJ1-5; clone size: -; V gene: TRBV2; D gene: -; CDR3 length: 14; CDR3 protein: CASRRTASNQPQHF; CDR3 DNA: TGTGCCAGCAGGAGGACAGCGAGCAATCAGCCCCAGCATTTT
J gene: TRBJ1-1; clone size: -; V gene: TRBV19; D gene: -; CDR3 length: 14; CDR3 protein: CASSPSPVNTEAFF; CDR3 DNA: TGTGCCAGTAGTCCCTCCCCAGTGAACACTGAAGCTTTCTTT
J gene: TRBJ1-5; clone size: -; V gene: TRBV18; D gene: TRBD1; CDR3 length: 14; CDR3 protein: CASSQTGVDQPQHF; CDR3 DNA: TGTGCCAGCTCACAGACAGGGGTGGATCAGCCCCAGCATTTT
J gene: TRBJ1-5; clone size: -; V gene: TRBV29-1; D gene: -; CDR3 length: 14; CDR3 protein: CSVKQGNSNQPQHF; CDR3 DNA: TGCAGCGTTAAACAGGGTAATAGCAATCAGCCCCAGCATTTT
J gene: TRBJ1-1; clone size: -; V gene: TRBV27; D gene: TRBD1; CDR3 length: 13; CDR3 protein: CASSDYRGAGAFF; CDR3 DNA: TGTGCCAGCAGTGACTACAGGGGGGCCGGAGCTTTCTTT
J gene: TRBJ1-3; clone size: -; V gene: TRBV11-2; D gene: -; CDR3 length: 15; CDR3 protein: CASSRQSLSGNTIYF; CDR3 DNA: TGTGCCAGCAGTCGACAGTCCCTCTCTGGAAACACCATATATTTT
J gene: TRBJ2-1; clone size: -; V gene: TRBV5-4; D gene: -; CDR3 length: 12; CDR3 protein: CASSYSYNEQFF; CDR3 DNA: TGTGCCAGCAGCTATTCATACAATGAGCAGTTCTTC
J gene: TRBJ2-4; clone size: -; V gene: TRBV2; D gene: TRBD2; CDR3 length: 16; CDR3 protein: CASSEEGGSSKNIQYF; CDR3 DNA: TGTGCCAGCAGTGAAGAGGGAGGGTCATCCAAAAACATTCAGTACTTC
J gene: TRBJ2-2; clone size: once; V gene: TRBV7-6; D gene: TRBD2; CDR3 length: 16; CDR3 protein: CASSLAQAGGTGELFF; CDR3 DNA: TGTGCCAGCAGCTTAGCACAAGCGGGGGGAACCGGGGAGCTGTTTTTT
J gene: TRBJ1-3; clone size: -; V gene: TRBV29-1; D gene: -; CDR3 length: 13; CDR3 protein: CSVPGDSGNTIYF; CDR3 DNA: TGCAGCGTTCCCGGGGACTCTGGAAACACCATATATTTT
J gene: TRBJ1-2; clone size: once; V gene: TRBV5-8; D gene: -; CDR3 length: 13; CDR3 protein: CASSRDWTYGYTF; CDR3 DNA: TGTGCCAGCAGCAGGGACTGGACATATGGCTACACCTTC
J gene: TRBJ1-2; clone size: -; V gene: TRBV10-3; D gene: TRBD1; CDR3 length: 15; CDR3 protein: CAISLTGESPYGYTF; CDR3 DNA: TGTGCCATCAGTTTGACAGGGGAGAGCCCCTATGGCTACACCTTC
J gene: TRBJ2-7; clone size: -; V gene: TRBV11-3; D gene: TRBD2; CDR3 length: 17; CDR3 protein: CASSPGFGSGRLNEQYF; CDR3 DNA: TGTGCCAGCAGCCCCGGATTTGGGAGCGGGAGGCTGAACGAGCAGTACTTC
J gene: TRBJ2-7; clone size: -; V gene: TRBV11-3; D gene: TRBD2; CDR3 length: 13; CDR3 protein: CASSGTSGGHKYF; CDR3 DNA: TGTGCCAGCTCCGGGACTAGCGGGGGGCACAAGTACTTC
J gene: TRBJ1-4; clone size: -; V gene: TRBV19; D gene: -; CDR3 length: 15; CDR3 protein: CASMRAGATNEKLFF; CDR3 DNA: TGTGCCAGTATGCGGGCGGGGGCAACTAATGAAAAACTGTTTTTT
J gene: TRBJ1-5; clone size: medium-sized; V gene: TRBV5-1; D gene: TRBD1; CDR3 length: 16; CDR3 protein: CASSPGQNPEGQPQHF; CDR3 DNA: TGCGCCAGCAGCCCGGGACAGAATCCAGAAGGTCAGCCCCAGCATTTT
J gene: TRBJ1-3; clone size: -; V gene: TRBV28; D gene: -; CDR3 length: 15; CDR3 protein: CASSFLAGAGNTIYF; CDR3 DNA: TGTGCCAGCAGTTTCCTGGCAGGGGCTGGAAACACCATATATTTT
J gene: TRBJ2-6; clone size: -; V gene: TRBV19; D gene: TRBD1; CDR3 length: 18; CDR3 protein: CASSIRGTGSSGANVLTF; CDR3 DNA: TGTGCCAGTAGTATACGCGGGACAGGGTCGTCTGGGGCCAACGTCCTGACTTTC
J gene: TRBJ1-6; clone size: -; V gene: TRBV19; D gene: -; CDR3 length: 15; CDR3 protein: CASSIAGAFDSPLHF; CDR3 DNA: TGTGCCAGTAGTATTGCGGGGGCTTTTGATTCACCCCTCCACTTT
J gene: TRBJ1-6; clone size: -; V gene: TRBV10-3; D gene: -; CDR3 length: 13; CDR3 protein: CAIGRGDNSPLHF; CDR3 DNA: TGTGCCATCGGGCGGGGCGACAATTCACCCCTCCACTTT
J gene: TRBJ1-1; clone size: -; V gene: TRBV12-5; D gene: TRBD1; CDR3 length: 15; CDR3 protein: CASGRWTGVNTEAFF; CDR3 DNA: TGTGCTAGTGGTCGCTGGACAGGGGTAAACACTGAAGCTTTCTTT